The entry that follows covers one T cell receptor beta chain sequence. Germline V lookup: CDR1 LNHNV, CDR2 YYDKDF (reference sequence). V was pared by 3 bases and J by 5 bases, with 17 bases between. The CDR3 consists of 15 residues. This sample was taken from a study of patients and donors after allogeneic stem cell transplantation. TCRdb re-analysed the RT-PCR reads in MiXCR, keeping a single row per CDR3 protein. Here the sample spans about 110,000 distinct CDR3 sequences, approximately 40% being singletons. This rearrangement joins TRBV15 to TRBJ2-7; perhaps D is TRBD1 or TRBD2 (5 bases each). Input material: blood, either unsorted or a sorted T cell fraction (not recorded which). The source of this sequence is a human donor who was either an allogeneic HSCT recipient or a stem cell or donor lymphocyte infusion donor (not recorded which). It is not recorded whose cells these are; they may come from a transplant donor. The CDR3 reads CATSRYGTANNEQYF. As DNA, the CDR3 is TGTGCCACCAGCAGGTACGGGACGGCGAACAACGAGCAGTACTTC. The entire variable domain, with the rest obtained from reference TRBV15 and TRBJ2-7, is as follows: DAMVIQNPRYQVTQFGKPVTLSCSQTLNHNVMYWYQQKSSQAPKLLFHYYDKDFNNEADTPDNFQSRRPNTSFCFLDIRSPGLGDTAMYLCATSRYGTANNEQYFGPGTRLTVT.